This T cell receptor (beta chain) derives from a study of siplizumab effects on memory and regulatory T cells. Study-wide findings and caveats: In unstimulated cells, naive T cells appeared more diverse than memory T cells and seemed major alloresponse contributors. Significant reduction of alloreactive sequences traceable to unstimulated CD4+ memory cells was observed with siplizumab.

TCRdb's copy holds only in-frame clones and misses some; the assay was immunoSEQ multiplex PCR. The table lists about 68,000 clones, just over 90% of them singletons. Regarding this clone: Its target is unknown.

The TCR sequence derives from a human donor in good health. Sequencing used CD8+ T cells sorted from blood.

CDR3 loop: CASSVEGLVVNEQFF. DNA of the CDR3: TGTGCCAGCAGCGTAGAAGGACTAGTGGTGAATGAGCAGTTCTTC. This rearrangement joins TRBV9 to TRBJ2-1; TRBD2 matches 7 bases. CDR1 is SGDLS and CDR2 is YYNGEE in the germline V gene. The length of the CDR3 is 15 residues. The ends lost 0 bases at V and 7 bases at J; junction bases unmatched: 7.